In this sample, the clone carrying this TCR beta chain turned up many times. What it recognizes is unknown. After removal of 5 bases from V and 4 bases from J, the junction contained 8 bases not matched to a gene. CDR3 length equals 16 residues. CDR1 is LNHNV, CDR2 YYDKDF, per germline (reference sequence). Amplified TCR beta CDR3 regions came from RNA transcripts. When the TCR CDR3 underwent first-round RT-PCR, the HTBI primer set was used. Using its own MiXCR run on the multiplex PCR reads, TCRdb lists one record per CDR3 protein. This table holds 500,000 to 750,000 distinct CDR3 sequences, around 46% found once. Graves' hyperthyroidism showing no ophthalmopathy progression within 18 months was considered stable. Those patients with uncontrolled infection, other autoimmune disease, pregnancy or lactation were excluded. This specimen belongs to a study of T cells in Graves' hyperthyroidism and ophthalmopathy.

Study observations and caveats: Ophthalmopathy was identified by the model a median 6.5 months ahead of onset.

This TCR was recovered from a woman in her late teens or twenties with Graves' hyperthyroidism. The sample comprised peripheral blood or thyroid tissue (not recorded which). The gene calls are TRBV15 and TRBJ1-6; 7 bases are shared with TRBD1. CDR3 sequence (DNA): TGTGCCACCAGCCCCCGGGACAGCCGATATAATTCACCCCTCCACTTT. It is translated as CATSPRDSRYNSPLHF.